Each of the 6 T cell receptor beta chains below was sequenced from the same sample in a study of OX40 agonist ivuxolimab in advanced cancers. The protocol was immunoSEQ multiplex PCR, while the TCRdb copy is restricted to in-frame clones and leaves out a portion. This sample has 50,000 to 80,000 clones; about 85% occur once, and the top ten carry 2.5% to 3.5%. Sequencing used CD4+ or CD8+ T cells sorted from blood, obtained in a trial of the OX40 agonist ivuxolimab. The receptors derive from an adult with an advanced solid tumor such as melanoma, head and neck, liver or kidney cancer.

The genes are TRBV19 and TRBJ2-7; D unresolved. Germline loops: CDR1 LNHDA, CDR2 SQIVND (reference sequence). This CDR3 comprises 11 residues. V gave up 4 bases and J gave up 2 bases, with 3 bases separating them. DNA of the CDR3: TGTGCCAGTAGTAACACCTACGAGCAGTACTTC. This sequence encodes CASSNTYEQYF. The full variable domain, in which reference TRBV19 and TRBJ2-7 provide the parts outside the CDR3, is DGGITQSPKYLFRKEGQNVTLSCEQNLNHDAMYWYRQDPGQGLRLIYYSQIVNDFQKGDIAEGYSVSREKKESFPLTVTSAQKNPTAFYLCASSNTYEQYFGPGTRLTVT.

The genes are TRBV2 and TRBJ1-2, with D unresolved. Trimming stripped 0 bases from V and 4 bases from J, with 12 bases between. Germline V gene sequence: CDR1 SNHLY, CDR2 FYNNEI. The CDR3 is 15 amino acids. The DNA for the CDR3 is TGTGCCAGCAGTGAAGCGCTTCGGGGTGTCTATGGCTACACCTTC. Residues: CASSEALRGVYGYTF.

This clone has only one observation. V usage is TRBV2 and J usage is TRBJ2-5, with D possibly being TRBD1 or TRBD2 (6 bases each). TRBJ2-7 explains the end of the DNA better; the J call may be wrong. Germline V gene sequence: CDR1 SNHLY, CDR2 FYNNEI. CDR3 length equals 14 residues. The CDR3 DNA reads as TGTGCCAGCAACGACAGGAGGGGGGCCTACGAGCAGTACTTC. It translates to CASNDRRGAYEQYF.

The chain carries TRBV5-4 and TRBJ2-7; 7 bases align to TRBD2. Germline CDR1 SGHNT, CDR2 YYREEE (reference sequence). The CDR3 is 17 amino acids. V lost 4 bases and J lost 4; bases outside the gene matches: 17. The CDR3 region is CASSPSPMVLAPYEQYF. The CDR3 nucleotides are TGTGCCAGCAGCCCCTCTCCTATGGTACTAGCGCCTTACGAGCAGTACTTC.

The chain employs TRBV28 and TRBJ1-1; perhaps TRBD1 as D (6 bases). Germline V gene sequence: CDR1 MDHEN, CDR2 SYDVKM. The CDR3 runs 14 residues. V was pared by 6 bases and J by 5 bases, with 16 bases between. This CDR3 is CASRPGGLRTEAFF. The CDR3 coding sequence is TGTGCCAGCAGACCCGGGGGGCTGAGGACTGAAGCTTTCTTT. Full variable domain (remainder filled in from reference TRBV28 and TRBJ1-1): DVKVTQSSRYLVKRTGEKVFLECVQDMDHENMFWYRQDPGLGLRLIYFSYDVKMKEKGDIPEGYSVSREKKERFSLILESASTNQTSMYLCASRPGGLRTEAFFGQGTRLTVV.

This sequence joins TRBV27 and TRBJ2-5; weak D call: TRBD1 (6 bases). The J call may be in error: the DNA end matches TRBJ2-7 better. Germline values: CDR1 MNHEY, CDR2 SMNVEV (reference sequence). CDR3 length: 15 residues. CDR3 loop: CASSLARPGVREQYF. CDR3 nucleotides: TGTGCCAGCAGTTTAGCCAGGCCAGGGGTCCGCGAGCAGTACTTC.